This T cell receptor beta chain was captured in a study of T-cell reconstitution after alpha-beta-depleted transplantation in children. The TCRbeta library incorporated unique molecular identifiers. A single record per CDR3 protein comes from TCRdb applying MiXCR to the PCR reads. The table includes approximately 1,000,000 distinct CDR3 sequences, under 30% detected once. CDR1 SGHVS and CDR2 FQNEAQ come from the germline V gene. V was cut by 1 base and J by 3 bases, with 4 bases left in between. This CDR3 region has 14 residues. The sequence came from a boy less than two years old who had a stem cell transplant for SCID, so the T cells may come from the graft donor. Sequencing used PBMCs, mostly from graft donor cells, obtained 360 days after TCRalphabeta/CD19-depleted stem cell transplant. This sequence joins TRBV7-8 and TRBJ2-6, with D unresolved. DNA of the CDR3: TGTGCCAGCAGCTTAGAGCGTGGGGCCAACGTCCTGACTTTC. Translating it yields CASSLERGANVLTF. The full variable domain, in which reference TRBV7-8 and TRBJ2-6 provide the parts outside the CDR3, is GAGVSQSPRYKVAKRGQDVALRCDPISGHVSLFWYQQALGQGPEFLTYFQNEAQLDKSGLPSDRFFAERPEGSVSTLKIQRTQQEDSAVYLCASSLERGANVLTFGAGSRLTVL.